These T cell receptor beta chains were read from a single sample in a study of T cell responses to AZD1222 COVID-19 vaccine. The method was immunoSEQ multiplex PCR; TCRdb's version includes in-frame clones alone and lacks a portion of them. The sample carries 160,000 or so clones, 90% to 95% recorded once. Here the sequenced sample was peripheral blood, taken on day 0 of AZD1222 vaccination. These receptor sequences come from an adult in good health. CDR3s include the opening cysteine and the closing phenylalanine or tryptophan. A D gene is named only where the DNA matches it firmly. Clone size is shown for a subset of rows, as once, few, many or a class of expanded clone.

TRBD1 | . | TRBJ1-6 | TRBV11-1 | TGTGCCAGCAGCTTAGTGCAGGGGGTAAATTCACCCCTCCACTTT | CASSLVQGVNSPLHF
TRBD2 | . | TRBJ2-1 | TRBV5-4 | TGTGCCAGCAGCTTGTCCGGGAGGTGGGACAATGAGCAGTTCTTC | CASSLSGRWDNEQFF
. | . | TRBJ1-2 | TRBV7-6 | TGTGCCAGCAGCTTTTCAGGGGTGGACGACTATGGCTACACCTTC | CASSFSGVDDYGYTF
. | . | TRBJ2-3 | TRBV5-4 | TGTGCCAGCAGCATACCACAGGGCACTAGCACAGATACGCAGTATTTT | CASSIPQGTSTDTQYF
TRBD1 | . | TRBJ1-6 | TRBV5-4 | TGTGCCAGCAGCTCAAGGACAGGGGCAAAACCCCTCCACTTT | CASSSRTGAKPLHF
. | . | TRBJ1-2 | TRBV20-1 | TGCAGAGTCGACAGGTCCTATGGCTACACCTTC | CRVDRSYGYTF
. | . | TRBJ2-5 | TRBV5-4 | TGTGCCAGCAGCTTGGTCGGGTCGGTCGGAGAGACCCAGTACTTC | CASSLVGSVGETQYF
. | . | TRBJ1-5 | TRBV28 | TGTGCCAGCAGTACAGGGTGGGGTGCGCAGCCCCAGCATTTT | CASSTGWGAQPQHF
. | . | TRBJ1-1 | TRBV7-9 | TGTGCCAGCAGCCAGATAGGAGGGCTGGAGACTGAAGCTTTCTTT | CASSQIGGLETEAFF
. | . | TRBJ1-1 | TRBV30 | TGTGCCTGGAGTGTACGGGACAACACTGAAGCTTTCTTT | CAWSVRDNTEAFF
. | few | TRBJ1-5 | TRBV6-1 | TGTGCCAGCAGTGAATATGGGGTGGGTCAGCCCCAGCATTTT | CASSEYGVGQPQHF
. | . | TRBJ1-1 | TRBV7-3 | TGTGCCAGCAGCCAACTGGGAGGACCAGTGAACACTGAAGCTTTCTTT | CASSQLGGPVNTEAFF
. | . | TRBJ1-1 | TRBV5-8 | TGTGCCAGCAGCTGGTCTTGGGGTGGCACTGAAGCTTTCTTT | CASSWSWGGTEAFF
. | . | TRBJ1-1 | TRBV6-6 | TGTGCCAGCAGTCCCCTGTTATTCAGTGGCCCTAACAAAAACACTGAAGCTTTCTTT | CASSPLLFSGPNKNTEAFF
. | . | TRBJ1-2 | TRBV20-1 | TGCAGTGCTAGTATCCAGAGGAGAGGACATGGCTACACCTTC | CSASIQRRGHGYTF
. | . | TRBJ1-5 | TRBV30 | TGTGCCTGGAGGGGCCCAGGGACAAATCAGCCCCAGCATTTT | CAWRGPGTNQPQHF
TRBD1 | . | TRBJ1-6 | TRBV10-3 | TGTGCCATCATTTCGGGACAGGGGGACTCACCCCTCCACTTT | CAIISGQGDSPLHF
TRBD1 | . | TRBJ2-7 | TRBV6-2/TRBV6-3 | TGTGCCAGCAGTCAGGACAGGGAGCCCTACGAGCAGTACTTC | CASSQDREPYEQYF